These 10 T cell receptor beta chains share one sample of origin, sequenced in a study of shared clonotypes between healthy human individuals. The assay was immunoSEQ multiplex PCR, and TCRdb's table has in-frame clones only and misses some. The top ten hold around 0.13% of the sample, which has some 2,100,000 clones, about 94% seen once. The sequenced material came from naive CD4+ T cells sorted from blood. Described subset: CD45RA+ positively selected. The receptors here all came from a man aged 18 to 30 in good health.

The V call is TRBV29-1, the J call TRBJ2-2; D is possibly TRBD2 (5 bases). In germline, CDR1 is SQVTM, CDR2 ANQGSEA. Between the trimmed V and J ends, which lost 7 bases and 1 base, there was a span of 7 bases. The CDR3 has 12 amino acids. The CDR3 DNA sequence: TGCAGCGGGACTGGGAACACCGGGGAGCTGTTTTTT. It translates to CSGTGNTGELFF.

This clone was seen only once. The CDR3: CASSEEVADTQYF. CDR3 in DNA: TGTGCCAGCAGTGAAGAGGTTGCAGATACGCAGTATTTT. J is TRBJ2-3 and V is TRBV2; the D is unclear. Germline loops: CDR1 SNHLY, CDR2 FYNNEI. With 1 base removed from V and 4 bases from J, the gap between germline ends came to 6 bases. CDR3 length: 13 residues. The full variable domain, completed using reference TRBV2 and TRBJ2-3, is EPEVTQTPSHQVTQMGQEVILRCVPISNHLYFYWYRQILGQKVEFLVSFYNNEISEKSEIFDDQFSVERPDGSNFTLKIRSTKLEDSAMYFCASSEEVADTQYFGPGTRLTVL.

A word on this clone: Distinct nucleotide sequences in the sample also encode this CDR3. This sequence joins TRBV29-1 and TRBJ1-1, with D perhaps TRBD1 (6 bases). Trimming removed 5 bases at V and 0 bases at J, with 10 bases between. The CDR3 contains 13 residues. The V gene's germline CDR1 is SQVTM and CDR2 ANQGSEA. The CDR3 nucleotides are TGCAGCGTTAGACAGGTGCTGAACACTGAAGCTTTCTTT. It yields the protein CSVRQVLNTEAFF.

DNA of the CDR3: TGTGCCAGCAGTCGGGACAGGGGGCTTTCACCCCTCCACTTT. It specifies CASSRDRGLSPLHF. The chain combines TRBV7-9 with TRBJ1-6; 12 positions agree with TRBD1. Trimming removed 6 bases from V and 9 bases from J; junction bases left unmatched: 3. CDR1 SEHNR and CDR2 FQNEAQ come from the germline V gene (reference sequence). This CDR3 has 14 residues. Full variable domain (rest looked up from reference TRBV7-9 and TRBJ1-6): DTGVSQNPRHKITKRGQNVTFRCDPISEHNRLYWYRQTLGQGPEFLTYFQNEAQLEKSRLLSDRFSAERPKGSFSTLEIQRTEQGDSAMYLCASSRDRGLSPLHFGNGTRLTVT.

The rearrangement links TRBV10-2 to TRBJ2-1; maybe TRBD1 (6 bases). The CDR3 runs to 12 residues. Germline values: CDR1 WSHSY, CDR2 SAAADI. Trimming took off 6 bases at V and 12 bases at J, with 15 bases between the two ends. CDR3 nucleotides: TGCGCCAGCAGATACGAGACACAGGGGCAGTTCTTC. It is translated as CASRYETQGQFF.

The gene calls are TRBV2 and TRBJ2-3; the match to TRBD2 covers 9 bases. V was pared by 6 bases and J by 5 bases, with 15 bases of the junction left unmatched. CDR1 SNHLY and CDR2 FYNNEI come from the germline V gene. The CDR3 loop spans 17 amino acids. CDR3 protein: CASSRDHSGGRGDTQYF. CDR3 nucleotides: TGTGCCAGCAGCCGCGACCATAGCGGGGGTCGTGGAGATACGCAGTATTTT.

This chain joins TRBV6-1 and TRBJ1-6; D not certain. CDR1 is MNHNS and CDR2 is SASEGT in the germline V gene. Deletions cut 3 bases from V and 7 bases from J, with 13 bases between. CDR3 size: 15 residues. The CDR3 region has the DNA TGTGCCAGCAGTGATAGGACCACTCAAAATTCACCCCTCCACTTT. Translating it yields CASSDRTTQNSPLHF.

The V and J genes are TRBV5-4 and TRBJ2-5, with 8 bases lining up with TRBD2. Losses at the gene ends were 2 bases for V and 4 bases for J; bases not matched to a gene: 4. From germline, CDR1 is SGHNT and CDR2 YYREEE (reference sequence). The CDR3 covers 14 residues. The CDR3 nucleotides are TGTGCCAGCAGCTTTGGACTAGCTCCAGAGACCCAGTACTTC. Residues: CASSFGLAPETQYF.

This rearrangement joins TRBV19 to TRBJ2-1; TRBD1 aligns across 9 bases. This CDR3 spans 15 amino acids. The V gene end was trimmed by 5 bases and the J gene end by 0 bases; junction bases not matched to a gene: 2. Germline V gene data show CDR1 as LNHDA and CDR2 as SQIVND (reference sequence). The CDR3 protein is CASSLGQGSYNEQFF. CDR3 nucleotides: TGTGCCAGTAGTCTGGGACAGGGCTCCTACAATGAGCAGTTCTTC.

The chain couples TRBV27 to TRBJ2-7; D unclear. This CDR3 spans 14 amino acids. CDR1 and CDR2 from the germline V gene are MNHEY and SMNVEV (reference sequence). V was clipped by 5 bases and J by 0 bases, with 11 bases between them. Here the CDR3 DNA reads TGTGCCAGCAGTCCCGAGTTTGACTCCTACGAGCAGTACTTC. Translating it yields CASSPEFDSYEQYF.